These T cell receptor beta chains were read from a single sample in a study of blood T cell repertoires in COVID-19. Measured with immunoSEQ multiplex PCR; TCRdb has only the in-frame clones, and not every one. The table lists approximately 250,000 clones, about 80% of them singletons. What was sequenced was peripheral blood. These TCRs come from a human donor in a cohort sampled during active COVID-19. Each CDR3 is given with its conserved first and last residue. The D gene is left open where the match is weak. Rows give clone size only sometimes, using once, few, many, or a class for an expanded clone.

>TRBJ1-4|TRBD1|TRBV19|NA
TGTGCCAGTAGTCCGTGGACAGGGGAAAATGAAAAACTGTTTTTT
CASSPWTGENEKLFF
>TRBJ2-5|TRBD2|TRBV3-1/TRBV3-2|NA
TGTGCCAGCAGCTTAGCGGGGGGGCCTAGTTTCGAGACCCAGTACTTC
CASSLAGGPSFETQYF
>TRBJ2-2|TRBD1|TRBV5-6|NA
TGTGCCAGCAGCGCCAGGGGGCATCACACCGGGGAGCTGTTTTTT
CASSARGHHTGELFF
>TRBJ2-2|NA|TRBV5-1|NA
TGCGCCAGCAGCTCCCAGAAAACCGGGGAGCTGTTTTTT
CASSSQKTGELFF
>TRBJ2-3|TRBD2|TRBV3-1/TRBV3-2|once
TGTGCCAGCAGCCAAGATCTAGGGCTAGCGGGACCCACAGATACGCAGTATTTT
CASSQDLGLAGPTDTQYF
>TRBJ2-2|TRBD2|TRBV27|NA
TGTGCCAGCTCAAGAGGGCCTAGCGGGGGGGCCGGGGAGCTGTTTTTT
CASSRGPSGGAGELFF
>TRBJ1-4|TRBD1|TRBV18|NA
TGTGCCAGCTCACCGCCAGGGGGCGCGACTAATGAAAAACTGTTTTTT
CASSPPGGATNEKLFF
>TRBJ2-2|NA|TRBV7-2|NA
TGTGCCAGCAGCCCAATCGGGAACACCGGGGAGCTGTTTTTT
CASSPIGNTGELFF
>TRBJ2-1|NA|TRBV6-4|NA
TGTGCCAGCAGCGGCGGTCCTCCGTATGAGCAGTTCTTC
CASSGGPPYEQFF
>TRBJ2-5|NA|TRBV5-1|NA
TGCGCCAGCAGCAACTGGTACCAAGAGACCCAGTACTTC
CASSNWYQETQYF
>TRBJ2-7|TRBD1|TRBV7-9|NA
TGTGCCAGCAGCTTTCCCGGGACAGGGAACGAGCAGTACTTC
CASSFPGTGNEQYF
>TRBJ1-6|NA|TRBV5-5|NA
TGTGCCAGCAGCTTGGGGGCGGGGAGGGGTAGCTCCCGCTATAATTCACCCCTCCACTTT
CASSLGAGRGSSRYNSPLHF
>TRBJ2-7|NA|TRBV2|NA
TGTGCCAGCAGTGAGGGGGCGGCGTACGAGCAGTACTTC
CASSEGAAYEQYF
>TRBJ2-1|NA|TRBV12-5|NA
TGTGCTAGTGGTTTGGTGACAGCCTACAATGAGCAGTTCTTC
CASGLVTAYNEQFF
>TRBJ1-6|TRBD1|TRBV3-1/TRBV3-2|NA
TGTGCCAGCAGCCACGGGGACAGGGGTTATTCACCCCTCCACTTT
CASSHGDRGYSPLHF
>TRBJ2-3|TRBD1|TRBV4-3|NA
TGCGCCAGCAGCCAATACCCCGGGACAGCCAGCACAGATACGCAGTATTTT
CASSQYPGTASTDTQYF
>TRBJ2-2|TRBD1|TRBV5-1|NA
TGCGCCAGCAGCCGTGGGACAGGGGGCGGAAACACCGGGGAGCTGTTTTTT
CASSRGTGGGNTGELFF
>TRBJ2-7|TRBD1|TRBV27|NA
TGTGCCAGCAGTCACAAGGCCGGGACAGACCCTCGGGAGCAGTACTTC
CASSHKAGTDPREQYF
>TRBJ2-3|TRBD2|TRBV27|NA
TGTGCCAGCAGTTTGGCGACGGGGGGTGATACGCAGTATTTT
CASSLATGGDTQYF
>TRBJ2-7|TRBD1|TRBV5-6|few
TGTGCCAGCAGCCGGGACAGGGGCTACGAGCAGTACTTC
CASSRDRGYEQYF
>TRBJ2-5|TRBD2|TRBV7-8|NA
TGTGCCAGCAGCCTTGGACTAGCGGGAGGCCCAGAGACCCAGTACTTC
CASSLGLAGGPETQYF
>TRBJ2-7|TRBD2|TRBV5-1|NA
TGCGCCAGCAGCTTGGGCCTAACTAGCGGGAGTTTCTCCTACGAGCAGTACTTC
CASSLGLTSGSFSYEQYF
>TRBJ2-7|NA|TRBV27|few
TGTGCCAGCAGTTTACGCGCAGGCGATAGGGGGTCCTACGAGCAGTACTTC
CASSLRAGDRGSYEQYF
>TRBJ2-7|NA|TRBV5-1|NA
TGCGCCAGCAGCTTTGGTCACTCGTCCTACGAGCAGTACTTC
CASSFGHSSYEQYF
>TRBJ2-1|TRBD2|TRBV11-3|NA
TGTGCCAGCAGCTTAGGGGTCGGACTAGAATACAATGAGCAGTTCTTC
CASSLGVGLEYNEQFF
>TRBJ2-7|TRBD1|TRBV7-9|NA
TGTGCCAGCAGCCTCGGGACAGTCGAGCAGTACTTC
CASSLGTVEQYF
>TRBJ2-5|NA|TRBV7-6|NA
TGTGCCAGCAGCTTAGTAGAGGCGGAGACCCAGTACTTC
CASSLVEAETQYF
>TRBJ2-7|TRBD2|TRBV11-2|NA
TGTGCCAGCAGCCCTATTGGTGGGAGGGCCTCCTACGAGCAGTACTTC
CASSPIGGRASYEQYF
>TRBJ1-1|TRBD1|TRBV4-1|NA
TGCGCCAGCAGCCAGGGACAGGGGCCAAACACTGAAGCTTTCTTT
CASSQGQGPNTEAFF
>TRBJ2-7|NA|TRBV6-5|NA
TGTGCCAGCAGTTCACAAACAGGGTTCCACGAGCAGTACTTC
CASSSQTGFHEQYF
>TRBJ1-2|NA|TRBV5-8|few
TGTGCCAGCAGCTACGGACAGTACAATGGCTACACCTTC
CASSYGQYNGYTF
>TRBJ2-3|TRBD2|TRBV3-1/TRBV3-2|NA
TGTGCCAGCAGCCAAGAAGCTAGCGGGGGCCCTACTAGCACAGATACGCAGTATTTT
CASSQEASGGPTSTDTQYF
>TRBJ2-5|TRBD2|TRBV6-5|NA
TGTGCCAGCAGCCGAGCGGGAGGGCCAGGGGAGACCCAGTACTTC
CASSRAGGPGETQYF
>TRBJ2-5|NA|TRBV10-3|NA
TGTGCCATCAGTTACGCCCCAACTAGTTCAGAGACCCAGTACTTC
CAISYAPTSSETQYF
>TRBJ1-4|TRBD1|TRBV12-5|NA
TGTGCTAGTGGCAGGGGACAGATTGCAACTAATGAAAAACTGTTTTTT
CASGRGQIATNEKLFF
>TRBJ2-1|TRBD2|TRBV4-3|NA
TGCGCCAGCAGCCAAGATTGGGGGACTAGCGGACACAATGAGCAGTTCTTC
CASSQDWGTSGHNEQFF
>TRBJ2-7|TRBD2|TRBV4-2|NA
TGTGCCAGCAGCCTTTTAGCGGGAGAGGTCCGATCCGAGCAGTACTTC
CASSLLAGEVRSEQYF
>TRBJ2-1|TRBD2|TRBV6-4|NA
TGTGCCAGCAGTGGGGAGCGGGGGGCCTACAATGAGCAGTTCTTC
CASSGERGAYNEQFF
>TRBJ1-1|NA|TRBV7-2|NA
TGTGCCAGCAGCTACAGAAACCCCATGAACACTGAAGCTTTCTTT
CASSYRNPMNTEAFF
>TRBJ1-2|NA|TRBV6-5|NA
TGTGCCAGCAGTTACGGGGGGGGTACGGGCTATGGCTACACCTTC
CASSYGGGTGYGYTF
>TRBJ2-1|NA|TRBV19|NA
TGTGCCAGTAGCCGCCGGGCGGGACGGAGCGATGAGCAGTTCTTC
CASSRRAGRSDEQFF
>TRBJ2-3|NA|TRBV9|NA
TGTGCCAGCAGCCCCCGGGACTTTGGCACGCAGTATTTT
CASSPRDFGTQYF
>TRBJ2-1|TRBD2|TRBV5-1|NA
TGCGCCAGCAGCTTCTCTAGGGGAGTGCTAGCGGGCGCCCATGAGCAGTTCTTC
CASSFSRGVLAGAHEQFF
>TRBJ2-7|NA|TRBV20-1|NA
TGCAGTGCTAGTTCTGTGGGACTCTACGAGCAGTACTTC
CSASSVGLYEQYF
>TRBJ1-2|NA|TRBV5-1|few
TGCGCCAGCAGCTTGGGACAGGATTCTTATGGCTACACCTTC
CASSLGQDSYGYTF